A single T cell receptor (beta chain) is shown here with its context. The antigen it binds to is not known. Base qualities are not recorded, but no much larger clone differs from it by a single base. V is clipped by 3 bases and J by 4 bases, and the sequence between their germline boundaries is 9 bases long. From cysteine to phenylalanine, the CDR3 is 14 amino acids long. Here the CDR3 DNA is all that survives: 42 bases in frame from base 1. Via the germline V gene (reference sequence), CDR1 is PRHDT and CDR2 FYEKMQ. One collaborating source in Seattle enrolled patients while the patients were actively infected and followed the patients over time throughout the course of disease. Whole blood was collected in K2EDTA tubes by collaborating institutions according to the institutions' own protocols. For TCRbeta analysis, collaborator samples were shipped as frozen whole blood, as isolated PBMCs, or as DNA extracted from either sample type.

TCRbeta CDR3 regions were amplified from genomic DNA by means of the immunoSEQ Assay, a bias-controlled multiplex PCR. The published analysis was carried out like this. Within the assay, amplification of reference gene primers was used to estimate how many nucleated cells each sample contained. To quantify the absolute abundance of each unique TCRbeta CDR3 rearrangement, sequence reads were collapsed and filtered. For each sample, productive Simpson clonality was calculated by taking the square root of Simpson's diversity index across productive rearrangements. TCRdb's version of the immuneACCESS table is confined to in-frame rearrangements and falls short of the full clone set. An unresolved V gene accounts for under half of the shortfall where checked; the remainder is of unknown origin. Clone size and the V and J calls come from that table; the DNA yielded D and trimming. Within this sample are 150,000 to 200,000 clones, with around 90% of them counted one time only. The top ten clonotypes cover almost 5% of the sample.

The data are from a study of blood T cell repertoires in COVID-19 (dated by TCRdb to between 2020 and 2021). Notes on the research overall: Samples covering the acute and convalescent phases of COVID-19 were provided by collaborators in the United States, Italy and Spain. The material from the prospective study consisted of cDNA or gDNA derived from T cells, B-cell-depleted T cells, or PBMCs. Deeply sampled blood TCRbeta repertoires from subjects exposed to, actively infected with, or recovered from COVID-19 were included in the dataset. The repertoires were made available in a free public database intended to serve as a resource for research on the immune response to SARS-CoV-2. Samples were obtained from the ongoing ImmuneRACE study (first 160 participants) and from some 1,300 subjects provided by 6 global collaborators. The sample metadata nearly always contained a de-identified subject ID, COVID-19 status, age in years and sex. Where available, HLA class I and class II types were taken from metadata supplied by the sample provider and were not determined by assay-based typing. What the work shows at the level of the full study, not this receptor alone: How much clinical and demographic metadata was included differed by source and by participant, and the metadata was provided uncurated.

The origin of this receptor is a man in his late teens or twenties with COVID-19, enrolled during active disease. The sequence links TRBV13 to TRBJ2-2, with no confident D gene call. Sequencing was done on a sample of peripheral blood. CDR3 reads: CASSLFSGTGELFF. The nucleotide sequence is TGTGCCAGCAGCTTGTTCAGTGGCACCGGGGAGCTGTTTTTT.